The source of this TCR beta chain is a study of human T cells and chemical hapten exposure. Using its own MiXCR run on the RACE reads, TCRdb lists one record per CDR3 protein. The repertoire holds about 80,000 distinct CDR3 sequences, with 12% to 15% as singletons. Study-level findings and limits: Unchanged with DPC sensitization were TCRs above 1 in 1000 frequency.

This clonotype showed up just a few times. Its matching antigen is unknown. Time point described: pre-sensitization, week 0. The treatment is: therapeutic diphenylcyclopropenone sensitization with weekly scalp DPC. Germline values: CDR1 SQVTM, CDR2 ANQGSEA. The V segment lost 6 bases and the J segment 5 bases; nucleotides outside the gene matches: 4. CDR3 size: 13 residues. The clonotype originates from a woman between 50 and 59 years old with alopecia areata. Some clones in this sample may be carry-over from other donors' samples. V is TRBV29-1 and J is TRBJ2-5; TRBD1 matches at 12 bases. The sample here was whole blood, taken in connection with sensitization to the hapten diphenylcyclopropenone (DPC). Here the CDR3 DNA reads TGCAGCGTGTGGGACAGGGGGCTTGAGACCCAGTACTTC. The encoded protein is CSVWDRGLETQYF.